A single sample is the source of the 9 T cell receptor beta chains below, sequenced in a study of T cells in Graves' hyperthyroidism and ophthalmopathy (dated by TCRdb to the late 2010s). To prepare the library, multiplex PCR was applied. These reads were obtained on an Illumina HiSeq 2000. The TCR beta CDR3 regions were amplified from the RNA transcripts. The TCR CDR3 was subjected to a first round of RT-PCR using the HTBI primer set and the Qiagen OneStep RT-PCR kit. The public sequencing data were trimmed at Q25 with fastp and processed into clonotypes with MiXCR by TCRdb, which kept only in-frame beta chains. Each CDR3 protein appears once, grouped with its most common genes and DNA. A total of some 360,000 distinct CDR3 sequences appear in this sample, 15% to 20% of them only once. The leading ten clones occupy roughly a sixth of the sample. The sequencing input was blood. These receptors originate from a woman between 35 and 50 years old with Graves' ophthalmopathy.

This clonotype was recorded at least ten times. This sequence joins TRBV5-1 and TRBJ1-1, with TRBD1 identical over 7 bases. Trimming removed 6 bases from V and 6 bases from J; junction bases left unmatched: 8. Germline V gene lookup returns CDR1 SGHRS and CDR2 YFSETQ. This CDR3 contains 13 residues. CDR3 in DNA: TGCGCCAGCACGTCCGACAGGGCATCTGAAGCTTTCTTT. This sequence encodes CASTSDRASEAFF.

This clonotype occurred many times. V is TRBV3-1 and J is TRBJ2-2; TRBD2 matches at 8 bases. Per germline, CDR1 LGHDT and CDR2 YNNKEL (reference sequence). This CDR3 has 14 residues. Trimming at V came to 8 bases and at J to 0 bases, leaving 2 bases not matched to a gene. The CDR3 nucleotides read TGTGCCAGCCGTAGCGGGGCGAACACCGGGGAGCTGTTTTTT. It specifies CASRSGANTGELFF.

This clonotype was found many times. The V gene is TRBV6-1, the J gene TRBJ1-1, with TRBD1 matching over 7 bases. With 7 bases clipped from V and 0 bases from J, the junction kept 8 bases outside the gene matches. CDR1 MNHNS and CDR2 SASEGT come from the germline V gene. The CDR3 is 15 amino acids. CDR3 loop: CASKKGDRMNTEAFF. CDR3 DNA sequence: TGTGCCAGCAAGAAAGGGGACAGAATGAACACTGAAGCTTTCTTT.

Ten or more counts support this clonotype. The chain links TRBV27 to TRBJ2-5, with D possibly matching TRBD1 (5 bases). There are 13 residues in the CDR3. Germline V gives CDR1 MNHEY, CDR2 SMNVEV (reference sequence). V lost 5 bases and J lost 6, with 13 bases in between. The CDR3 here is CASSPGNWKTQYF. Written as DNA, the CDR3 is TGTGCCAGCAGTCCAGGGAATTGGAAGACCCAGTACTTC.

This clonotype was found a few times. The chain joins TRBV6-1 to TRBJ1-1, with D uncertain. The V end lost 2 bases, the J end lost 6 bases, and 13 bases lay between the germline ends. The CDR3 runs to 14 residues. Germline-derived CDR1 and CDR2 are MNHNS and SASEGT. CDR3 sequence (DNA): TGTGCCAGCAGTGAATTGGGAGGGCCGCCTGAAGCTTTCTTT. Its protein product is CASSELGGPPEAFF.

This clonotype was found a few times. This sequence joins TRBV4-2 and TRBJ2-5; D gene ambiguous. V was cut by 1 base and J by 0 bases, with 12 bases left in between. The CDR3 is 16 amino acids. Germline V gene lookup returns CDR1 LGHNA and CDR2 YNFKEQ. CDR3 DNA sequence: TGTGCCAGCAGCCAAGGGCGCAGTCGGGACCAAGAGACCCAGTACTTC. Its protein is CASSQGRSRDQETQYF.

This clonotype was detected many times. This CDR3 reads CASSESFGFGTPSYEQYF. The CDR3, as DNA: TGCGCCAGCAGTGAGTCGTTTGGTTTCGGGACTCCCTCCTACGAGCAGTACTTC. The gene calls are TRBV10-2 and TRBJ2-7; maybe TRBD2 (6 bases). Germline loops: CDR1 WSHSY, CDR2 SAAADI. The V end was cut by 0 bases, the J end by 0 bases, with 18 bases between. This CDR3 is built from 18 residues.

The chain employs TRBV2 and TRBJ2-5, with 8 bases identical to TRBD2. The length of the CDR3 is 13 residues. Germline CDR1 and CDR2: SNHLY and FYNNEI. With 7 bases clipped from V and 5 bases from J, the junction kept 6 bases outside the gene matches. For the CDR3, the DNA is TGTGCCAGCAAGCGGGGGTTCGAGGAGACCCAGTACTTC. It is translated as CASKRGFEETQYF.

This clonotype has only a few counts. The chain links TRBV11-2 to TRBJ1-6; D call uncertain. Trimming pared 7 bases from V and 7 bases from J, leaving 17 bases between. The CDR3 consists of 15 residues. Germline V gene sequence: CDR1 SGHAT, CDR2 FQNNGV. The DNA of the CDR3 is TGTGCCAGCACCCACGCTATGGGAAGGAATTCACCCCTCCACTTT. This gives the protein CASTHAMGRNSPLHF.